One and the same sample provided the 20 T cell receptor beta chains below, sequenced in a study of graft-versus-host responses after intestinal transplantation. Sequencing used immunoSEQ multiplex PCR; TCRdb keeps in-frame clones, though not all of them. The sample carries about 81,000 clones, around 90% recorded once. These receptors have no known antigen. The sample consisted of unstimulated CD4+ T cells sorted from spleen or lymph node cells, taken before intestinal transplant. All receptors derive from a human donor who received an intestinal transplant.

The chain carries TRBV27 and TRBJ1-4, with D possibly TRBD1 on 6 matching bases. CDR1 MNHEY and CDR2 SMNVEV come from the germline V gene (reference sequence). Between the trimmed V and J ends, which lost 4 bases and 4 bases, there was a span of 13 bases. CDR3 size: 15 residues. The CDR3 DNA reads as TGTGCCAGCAGTTGGGGTGGGGGCGGTAATGAAAAACTGTTTTTT. Encoded protein: CASSWGGGGNEKLFF.

The chain couples TRBV4-1 to TRBJ2-5, with a weak D call TRBD1 (5 bases). Germline values: CDR1 MGHRA, CDR2 YSYEKL. The CDR3 has 17 residues. Between the trimmed V and J ends, which lost 0 bases and 5 bases, there was a span of 19 bases. The CDR3, as DNA: TGCGCCAGCAGCCAAGAGGGGCCAGACCTCTCCGGGGAGACCCAGTACTTC. It translates to CASSQEGPDLSGETQYF.

The chain links TRBV5-6 to TRBJ2-1; 12 bases fit TRBD1. V was clipped by 4 bases and J by 7 bases; unmatched bases: 9. Looked up from germline, CDR1 is SGHDT and CDR2 is YYEEEE. The CDR3 is made up of 16 amino acids. CDR3 protein: CASSPGTGGYGNEQFF. The CDR3, as DNA: TGTGCCAGCAGCCCAGGGACAGGGGGCTATGGAAATGAGCAGTTCTTC.

The CDR3 DNA follows: TGTGCCAGCAGCTTAAATCTAAATAGCAATCAGCCCCAGCATTTT. The encoded protein is CASSLNLNSNQPQHF. This chain connects TRBV5-6 to TRBJ1-5; D is unresolved. V lost 2 bases, J lost 0 bases, and 9 bases lay in between. In germline, CDR1 is SGHDT, CDR2 YYEEEE. The CDR3 runs 15 residues.

This chain connects TRBV28 to TRBJ1-2; perhaps TRBD1 as D (5 bases). Trimming left V 5 bases short and J 8 bases short, with 9 bases between. This CDR3 comprises 11 residues. CDR1 and CDR2 (germline): MDHEN, SYDVKM. CDR3 residues: CASSPGSGYTF. CDR3 bases: TGTGCCAGCAGTCCAGGGTCCGGCTACACCTTC.

With respect to this clone: Other DNA sequences within the sample encode an identical CDR3. The chain joins TRBV4-2 to TRBJ1-2, with D maybe TRBD1 (5 bases). Deletions cut 4 bases from V and 2 bases from J, with 11 bases between. This CDR3 spans 14 amino acids. The germline gives CDR1 LGHNA, CDR2 YNFKEQ. CDR3 sequence: CASSPLGGNYGYTF. CDR3 bases: TGTGCCAGCAGCCCCCTGGGGGGGAACTATGGCTACACCTTC.

This chain uses TRBV6-6 with TRBJ1-5; a possible D gene is TRBD1 (5 bases). The V end was cut by 5 bases, the J end by 7 bases, with 21 bases between. This CDR3 has 16 amino acids. The V gene's germline CDR1 is MNHNY and CDR2 SVGAGI (reference sequence). The CDR3 DNA is TGTGCCAGCAGTCCTGGGGGACTCCCGATGGGACAGCCCCAGCATTTT. Its translation is CASSPGGLPMGQPQHF.

The chain uses TRBV7-9 and TRBJ2-4, with D tentatively TRBD2 (6 bases). The CDR3 runs 16 residues. V was cut by 1 base and J by 3 bases, with 13 bases left in between. The germline V gene encodes CDR1 SEHNR and CDR2 FQNEAQ (reference sequence). CDR3 sequence reads: CASSLGGGVGKNIQYF. The CDR3 DNA is TGTGCCAGCAGCTTAGGGGGCGGGGTCGGCAAAAACATTCAGTACTTC.

This chain joins TRBV18 and TRBJ2-2, with D tentatively TRBD1 (6 bases). This CDR3 has 16 amino acids. V was clipped by 3 bases and J by 6 bases, with 17 bases between them. CDR1 is KGHSH, CDR2 LQKENI, per germline. The CDR3 DNA sequence: TGTGCCAGCTCACCGTTGAGCAGGGGTCTTGCCGGGGAGCTGTTTTTT. Translated, it gives CASSPLSRGLAGELFF.

V is TRBV6-1 and J is TRBJ1-3; D gene ambiguous. This CDR3 contains 10 residues. Deletions cut 5 bases from V and 8 bases from J, with 4 bases between. Germline assignment: CDR1 MNHNS and CDR2 SASEGT. Here the CDR3 DNA reads TGTGCCAGCAGTCGAGACACCATATATTTT. Its translation: CASSRDTIYF.

DNA for the CDR3: TGTGCCAGCAGCCCGACGCGGACCGGGGAGCTGTTTTTT. This encodes CASSPTRTGELFF. The V and J genes are TRBV7-3 and TRBJ2-2; no clear D gene. Per the germline V gene, CDR1 is SGHTA and CDR2 is FQGTGA. This CDR3 has 13 residues. V lost 5 bases and J 5 bases, leaving 9 bases between the germline ends.

The gene calls are TRBV19 and TRBJ2-3, with TRBD2 matching 8 bases. Germline CDR1 LNHDA, CDR2 SQIVND (reference sequence). After removal of 9 bases from V and 3 bases from J, the junction contained 14 bases not matched to a gene. The CDR3 is 16 residues long. This CDR3 is CASSASGSGDTDTQYF. CDR3 DNA: TGTGCCAGCAGTGCCAGCGGGAGCGGGGATACAGATACGCAGTATTTT. Based on the CDR3 plus reference TRBV19 and TRBJ2-3, the full variable domain is DGGITQSPKYLFRKEGQNVTLSCEQNLNHDAMYWYRQDPGQGLRLIYYSQIVNDFQKGDIAEGYSVSREKKESFPLTVTSAQKNPTAFYLCASSASGSGDTDTQYFGPGTRLTVL.

This clone appeared a few times. The chain combines TRBV7-9 with TRBJ1-4, with TRBD1 identical over 9 bases. CDR3 size: 17 residues. The V gene end was trimmed by 4 bases and the J gene end by 7 bases; junction bases not matched to a gene: 13. Germline CDR1 and CDR2: SEHNR and FQNEAQ (reference sequence). CDR3 region: CASSSPLRDRAGEKLFF. The CDR3 nucleotides read TGTGCCAGCAGCTCCCCGCTACGGGACAGGGCGGGTGAAAAACTGTTTTTT.

The chain carries TRBV5-1 and TRBJ2-3; 10 nucleotides align to TRBD2. From germline, CDR1 is SGHRS and CDR2 YFSETQ. The junction had 9 bases not matched to a gene; V was cut back by 4 bases and J by 4 bases. The CDR3 spans 16 residues. The CDR3 DNA follows: TGCGCCAGCAGCCCGGGAAGCGGGGGGGCCCCAGATACGCAGTATTTT. This translates into CASSPGSGGAPDTQYF.

This chain uses TRBV28 with TRBJ1-2; D might be TRBD1 (5 bases). CDR1 and CDR2 from the germline V gene are MDHEN and SYDVKM. The CDR3 totals 13 residues. V dropped 6 bases and J dropped 4 bases, with 12 bases sitting between them. CDR3 DNA: TGTGCCAGCAGCTTCGGGGGGGGCTATGGCTACACCTTC. Translating it yields CASSFGGGYGYTF.

The chain uses TRBV10-3 and TRBJ1-1; unclear D gene. The CDR3 is 12 residues long. CDR1 and CDR2 from the germline V gene are ENHRY and SYGVKD. V was trimmed by 2 bases and J by 8 bases, leaving 9 bases between them. The DNA of the CDR3 is TGTGCCATCAGTGAGAGAGGTACCGAAGCTTTCTTT. It specifies CAISERGTEAFF.

The V call is TRBV27, the J call TRBJ1-5; D may be TRBD1 (6 bases). CDR1 is MNHEY, CDR2 SMNVEV, per germline (reference sequence). The V gene lost 4 bases and the J gene lost 2 bases, with 15 bases spanning the gap. This CDR3 is 16 amino acids long. CDR3 sequence reads: CASSSLQGVGNQPQHF. As DNA, the CDR3 is TGTGCCAGCAGTTCGCTACAGGGTGTTGGCAATCAGCCCCAGCATTTT.

The chain is built from TRBV2 and TRBJ2-3; D gene uncertain. The CDR3 runs 13 residues. CDR1 and CDR2 from the germline V gene are SNHLY and FYNNEI. V lost 4 bases, J lost 3 bases, and 8 bases lay in between. The CDR3 bases are TGTGCCAGCAGTGGGAGAGGAACAGATACGCAGTATTTT. The encoded protein is CASSGRGTDTQYF. Complete variable domain (other parts from reference TRBV2 and TRBJ2-3): EPEVTQTPSHQVTQMGQEVILRCVPISNHLYFYWYRQILGQKVEFLVSFYNNEISEKSEIFDDQFSVERPDGSNFTLKIRSTKLEDSAMYFCASSGRGTDTQYFGPGTRLTVL.

The sample holds one count of this clone. The chain recombines TRBV29-1 with TRBJ1-1; D gene ambiguous. There are 13 residues in the CDR3. Germline CDR1 and CDR2: SQVTM and ANQGSEA. The germline V and J ends were trimmed by 3 bases and 0 bases, with 8 bases remaining between them. CDR3 sequence (DNA): TGCAGCGTTGACGAGGGTATGAACACTGAAGCTTTCTTT. Translating gives CSVDEGMNTEAFF.

This clone was detected once. The chain joins TRBV10-3 to TRBJ1-5; the D gene is possibly TRBD1 (5 bases). The CDR3 contains 14 residues. Deletions cut 3 bases from V and 4 bases from J, with 10 bases between. Germline V lookup: CDR1 ENHRY, CDR2 SYGVKD. The chain's CDR3 is CAISEAGTNQPQHF. For the CDR3, the DNA is TGTGCCATCAGTGAAGCAGGGACTAATCAGCCCCAGCATTTT.